This T cell receptor beta chain was recorded in a study of blood T cells in healthy people across ages. Study-level points and caveats: Long-lived donors had more naive CD4+ cells and higher diversity than aged donors. A strong correlation was seen between TCR beta diversity and naive T cell percentage.

Per sample, no less than 5.5 micrograms of total RNA were extracted. The second PCR ran about 6 to 12 cycles with a sample-barcoded 5' primer and J-beta primers. TCRdb re-derived calls from the 5' RACE reads in MiXCR, one entry per CDR3 protein. This sample has 1.5 million to 2 million distinct CDR3 sequences, with 49% found just once. A word on this clonotype: Its target is unknown.

With 3 bases clipped from V and 8 bases from J, the junction kept 12 bases outside the gene matches. The CDR3 is 16 amino acids. The genes are TRBV12-3 or TRBV12-4 and TRBJ2-4, with 8 bases aligning to TRBD2. Source material: blood. The receptor was isolated from a woman aged 40-49 years in good health. The CDR3 bases are TGTGCCAGCAGTTTCTCGGGGGGGGACCCTAGGGACATTCAGTACTTC. Translating gives CASSFSGGDPRDIQYF.